A selection of T cell receptor beta chains follows, all from one sample in a study of T-cell reconstitution after alpha-beta-depleted transplantation in children. TCRdb re-called the PCR reads through MiXCR, storing one row per CDR3 protein. This table has about 150,000 distinct CDR3 sequences, around 10% appearing once. Sequencing used PBMCs, mostly from graft donor cells, obtained 180 days after TCRalphabeta/CD19-depleted stem cell transplant. The receptors here all came from a female patient aged 2-10 years who had a stem cell transplant for congenital amegakaryocytic thrombocytopenia, so the T cells may come from the graft donor. CDR3s include the opening cysteine and the closing phenylalanine or tryptophan. Fields, in order: CDR3 protein, CDR3 DNA, clone size, D gene, J gene, V gene. A D gene is named only where the DNA matches it firmly. Clone size is shown for a subset of rows, as once, few, many or a class of expanded clone.

CDR3 protein: CSAAGLLNEKLFF
CDR3 DNA: TGCAGTGCTGCGGGTCTATTGAATGAAAAACTGTTTTTT
clone size: many
D gene: -
J gene: TRBJ1-4
V gene: TRBV20-1

CDR3 protein: CAISESGDSYGYTF
CDR3 DNA: TGTGCCATCAGTGAGTCTGGAGACAGCTATGGCTACACCTTC
clone size: many
D gene: -
J gene: TRBJ1-2
V gene: TRBV10-3

CDR3 protein: CSAREVRTNIQYF
CDR3 DNA: TGCAGTGCTAGAGAAGTCAGGACCAACATTCAGTACTTC
clone size: many
D gene: -
J gene: TRBJ2-4
V gene: TRBV20-1

CDR3 protein: CASSYLLQETQYF
CDR3 DNA: TGTGCCAGCAGTTATCTACTACAAGAGACCCAGTACTTC
clone size: few
D gene: -
J gene: TRBJ2-5
V gene: TRBV6-5

CDR3 protein: CASSLAGTVNQPQHF
CDR3 DNA: TGTGCCAGCAGCTTGGCCGGGACAGTGAATCAGCCCCAGCATTTT
clone size: many
D gene: TRBD1
J gene: TRBJ1-5
V gene: TRBV5-6

CDR3 protein: CASSQVLGQGFYEQYF
CDR3 DNA: TGCGCCAGCAGCCAAGTCTTAGGACAGGGATTCTACGAGCAGTACTTC
clone size: -
D gene: TRBD1
J gene: TRBJ2-7
V gene: TRBV4-3

CDR3 protein: CASSLRDRNTGELFF
CDR3 DNA: TGTGCCAGCTCACTCCGGGACAGGAACACCGGGGAGCTGTTTTTT
clone size: -
D gene: TRBD1
J gene: TRBJ2-2
V gene: TRBV18

CDR3 protein: CASSLGGAEWWTGELFF
CDR3 DNA: TGTGCCAGCAGTTTAGGGGGAGCGGAATGGTGGACCGGGGAGCTGTTTTTT
clone size: many
D gene: -
J gene: TRBJ2-2
V gene: TRBV27

CDR3 protein: CAITIVLRGEAGPQHF
CDR3 DNA: TGTGCCATCACTATTGTCCTAAGGGGGGAGGCGGGGCCCCAGCATTTT
clone size: many
D gene: -
J gene: TRBJ1-5
V gene: TRBV6-4

CDR3 protein: CASSFPGNLIPQHF
CDR3 DNA: TGTGCCAGCAGTTTCCCGGGGAACCTCATCCCCCAGCATTTT
clone size: many
D gene: -
J gene: TRBJ1-5
V gene: TRBV28

CDR3 protein: CASSPRVNYGYTF
CDR3 DNA: TGTGCCAGCAGTCCCCGCGTCAACTATGGCTACACCTTC
clone size: -
D gene: -
J gene: TRBJ1-2
V gene: TRBV27

CDR3 protein: CASSLAGRPTAFF
CDR3 DNA: TGTGCCAGCAGTTTAGCGGGCAGGCCAACGGCTTTCTTT
clone size: many
D gene: -
J gene: TRBJ1-1
V gene: TRBV12-3/TRBV12-4

CDR3 protein: CASSHGNNQPQHF
CDR3 DNA: TGTGCCAGTAGCCACGGCAACAATCAGCCCCAGCATTTT
clone size: -
D gene: -
J gene: TRBJ1-5
V gene: TRBV19

CDR3 protein: CASSSTGTTKGGYTF
CDR3 DNA: TGCGCCAGCAGCTCAACCGGGACCACTAAAGGTGGCTACACCTTC
clone size: few
D gene: -
J gene: TRBJ1-2
V gene: TRBV5-1

CDR3 protein: CASSLGTSGSNENIQYF
CDR3 DNA: TGCGCCAGCAGCTTGGGGACTAGCGGGAGTAATGAAAACATTCAGTACTTC
clone size: few
D gene: TRBD2
J gene: TRBJ2-4
V gene: TRBV5-1

CDR3 protein: CASSWGRIATNEKLFF
CDR3 DNA: TGTGCCAGCAGCTGGGGCAGGATTGCAACTAATGAAAAACTGTTTTTT
clone size: many
D gene: -
J gene: TRBJ1-4
V gene: TRBV5-6